Described below is a single T cell receptor beta chain sequence and its context. Its target is not known. Every participant gave one or more pre-ART and two or more post-ART PBMC samples. J lost 1 base, V lost 4 bases, and 5 bases had no gene match. This CDR3 is 15 amino acids long. Germline loops: CDR1 SGHRS, CDR2 YFSETQ. It was version v3.0 of the immunoSEQ assay that was run at survey level. Per sample, sequencing targeted roughly 35,000-50,000 T-cell genomes. Measured with immunoSEQ multiplex PCR; TCRdb has only the in-frame clones, and not every one. Among 35,000 to 40,000 clones, 80% were seen once, and the ten largest hold roughly 4.9%. The record originates from a study of long-term antiretroviral therapy in people with HIV. General observations from the study: HIV repertoires covered narrower CDR3 length ranges than controls did.

The starting material was unsorted PBMCs, obtained 1.5 years after starting antiretroviral therapy. This clonotype originated in a man aged 18 to 30 with HIV. The genes are TRBV5-1 and TRBJ2-7; TRBD2 matches at 10 bases. DNA for the CDR3: TGCGCCAGCAGCCCCGGACTAGCGGAGTCCTACGAGCAGTACTTC. It specifies CASSPGLAESYEQYF. Supplemented by reference TRBV5-1 and TRBJ2-7, the full variable domain reads KAGVTQTPRYLIKTRGQQVTLSCSPISGHRSVSWYQQTPGQGLQFLFEYFSETQRNKGNFPGRFSGRQFSNSRSEMNVSTLELGDSALYLCASSPGLAESYEQYFGPGTRLTVT.